This T cell receptor (beta chain) was recorded in a study of beta chain features in type 1 diabetes. Notes on the study in general: At VDJ recombination sites, type 1 diabetes patients had fewer insertions and more deleted nucleotides. Shortening that was moderate but significant affected the TCRB CDR3s of Type 1 diabetes patients in all four CD4+ subsets. A potential PCR bias toward shorter templates would be equal in patient and control samples.

Trimming shortened V by 5 bases and J by 5 bases, and 15 bases separated the two germline ends. This CDR3 comprises 14 residues. The germline V gene has CDR1 SGHTA and CDR2 FQGNSA. This clone was counted at least ten times. Its antigen remains unknown. All of the isolated RNA was reverse transcribed, so expressed TCRB transcripts were sequenced. Produced via immunoSEQ multiplex PCR; TCRdb's table is partial and in-frame only. The table has about 150,000 clones, around 10% seen once. The chain couples TRBV7-2 to TRBJ2-5; a possible D gene is TRBD1 (6 bases). This clonotype was obtained from a man aged 18 to 29 in good health. The sequenced sample consisted of central memory CD4+ T cells from blood. The CDR3 is CASSMGTIWETQYF. In nucleotides, the CDR3 is TGTGCCAGCAGCATGGGGACAATCTGGGAGACCCAGTACTTC.